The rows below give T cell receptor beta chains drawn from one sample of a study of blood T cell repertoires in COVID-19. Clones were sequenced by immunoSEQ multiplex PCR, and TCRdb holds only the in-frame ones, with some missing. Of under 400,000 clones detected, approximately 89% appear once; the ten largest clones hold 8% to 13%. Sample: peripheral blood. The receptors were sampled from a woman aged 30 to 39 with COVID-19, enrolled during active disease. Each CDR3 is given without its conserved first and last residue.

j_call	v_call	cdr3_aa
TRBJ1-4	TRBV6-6	ASRGRGGATNEKLF
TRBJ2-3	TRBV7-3	ASSQKGTATQY
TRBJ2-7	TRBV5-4	ASSYGTGNYEQY
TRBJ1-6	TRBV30	AWTLWRLDSPLH
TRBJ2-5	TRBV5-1	ASSGDWPRAQY
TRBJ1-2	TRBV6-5	ASRLSGQNYGYT
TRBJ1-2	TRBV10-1	ASTRPGGVHYGYT
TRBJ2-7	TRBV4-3	ASRDYEQY
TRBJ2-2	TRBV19	ASNAVFTGELF
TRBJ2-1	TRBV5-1	ASSLRTGSNEQF
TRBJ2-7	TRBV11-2	ASSKRHRQGDYEQY
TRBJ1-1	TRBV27	ASSLTGTTEAF
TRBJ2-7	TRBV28	ASRGGDEQY
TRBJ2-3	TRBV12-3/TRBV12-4	ASSPTRDTQY
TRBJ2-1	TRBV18	ASSPLQGPGNEQF
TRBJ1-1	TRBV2	ASSGMDRLNTEAF
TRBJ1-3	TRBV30	AWSAGGSGNTIY
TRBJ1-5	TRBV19	ASSTRQGAQH
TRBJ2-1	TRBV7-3	ASSPWREGSYNEQF
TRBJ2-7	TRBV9	ASSVDLSSYEQY
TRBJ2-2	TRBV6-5	ASLGSLTGELF
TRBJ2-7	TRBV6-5	ASSYQQPSYEQY
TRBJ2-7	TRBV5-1	ASSVPAGPFPEQY
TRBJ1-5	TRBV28	ASSSHRGSGNQPQH
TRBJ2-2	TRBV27	ASSSMGAGGTGELF
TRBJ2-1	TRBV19	ASSTNRGSSYNEQF